These T cell receptor beta chains were read from a single sample in a study of graft-versus-host responses after intestinal transplantation. Data came from immunoSEQ multiplex PCR; TCRdb stores just in-frame clones and leaves some out. The sample shows over 100,000 clones, 85% to 95% of them seen only once. For these receptors, no antigen is known. Sequenced material: unstimulated CD4+ T cells sorted from spleen or lymph node cells, taken before intestinal transplant. All receptors come from a human donor who received an intestinal transplant. Both conserved end residues are part of each CDR3. The D gene is left open where the match is weak. A clone size is listed for some rows: how often the clone was seen (once, few, many), or a class if it is expanded.

D,J,V,size,DNA,CDR3
NA,TRBJ2-7,TRBV28,NA,TGTGCCAGCAGTTTGGCCAAATACGAGCAGTACTTC,CASSLAKYEQYF
NA,TRBJ2-3,TRBV2,NA,TGTGCCAGCACCGTGACAGGTCAGGATACGCAGTATTTT,CASTVTGQDTQYF
NA,TRBJ2-5,TRBV28,once,TGTGCCAGCAGTTCGCCCCCCCTGGCTGGAAAAGAGACCCAGTACTTC,CASSSPPLAGKETQYF
NA,TRBJ1-5,TRBV18,NA,TGTGCCAGCTCACCATCGAAGGGGTACGGTAATCAGCCCCAGCATTTT,CASSPSKGYGNQPQHF
NA,TRBJ1-1,TRBV5-6,NA,TGTGCCAGCAGCTTGAGACAGCTCCCTGACACTGAAGCTTTCTTT,CASSLRQLPDTEAFF
NA,TRBJ1-3,TRBV15,NA,TGTGCCACCAGCAGAGGAAGAGGAGCATCGGGGGGCGGCGACTCTGGAAACACCATATATTTT,CATSRGRGASGGGDSGNTIYF
NA,TRBJ1-5,TRBV4-1,NA,TGCGCCAGCAGCTCCGGGACCTACCCTTATAGCAATCAGCCCCAGCATTTT,CASSSGTYPYSNQPQHF
NA,TRBJ2-1,TRBV5-1,NA,TGCGCCAGCAGGACTCAGGAGAACAATGAGCAGTTCTTC,CASRTQENNEQFF
TRBD2,TRBJ2-7,TRBV7-2,NA,TGTGCCAGCAGCTTCTCTCGGACTAGCGGGAGGGGGCGGTCCTACGAGCAGTACTTC,CASSFSRTSGRGRSYEQYF
NA,TRBJ2-3,TRBV9,NA,TGTGCCAGCAGCGTAGCGGCTCAGGGCACAGATACGCAGTATTTT,CASSVAAQGTDTQYF
NA,TRBJ2-2,TRBV30,NA,TGTGCCTGGAGTCGGGACATCTACACCGGGGAGCTGTTTTTT,CAWSRDIYTGELFF
TRBD2,TRBJ2-5,TRBV7-2,NA,TGTGCCAGCAGTTTGGGAGGGACTAGCGGGAGGCGGACCCAGTACTTC,CASSLGGTSGRRTQYF
NA,TRBJ2-7,TRBV5-8,NA,TGTGCCAGCAGCTTGTCAGGCAACGAGCAGTACTTC,CASSLSGNEQYF
NA,TRBJ1-5,TRBV28,NA,TGTGCCAGCAGGGACAGCTACAATCAGCCCCAGCATTTT,CASRDSYNQPQHF
NA,TRBJ1-5,TRBV27,once,TGTGCCAGCAGTTTATTGGGGGGTCAGCCCCAGCATTTT,CASSLLGGQPQHF
NA,TRBJ1-2,TRBV9,NA,TGTGCCAGCAGCGGTCAGGACACGTTCTTTTATGGCTACACCTTC,CASSGQDTFFYGYTF
NA,TRBJ2-1,TRBV18,NA,TGTGCCAGCTCACCACTCCCGGGGGTCGAGCAGTTCTTC,CASSPLPGVEQFF
NA,TRBJ1-1,TRBV19,NA,TGTGCCAGTAGAATCGTAAGGGGGGGTTGGGGCATGAACACTGAAGCTTTCTTT,CASRIVRGGWGMNTEAFF
TRBD2,TRBJ2-1,TRBV10-3,NA,TGTGCCATCAGTGGGACTAGGAACTCCTACAATGAGCAGTTCTTC,CAISGTRNSYNEQFF
TRBD2,TRBJ2-7,TRBV5-1,NA,TGCGCCAGCAGCTTGGGTCCGGGACTAGCGGACTACGAGCAGTACTTC,CASSLGPGLADYEQYF
TRBD1,TRBJ2-7,TRBV6-5,NA,TGTGCCAGCAGTGCCTACAGGGGTCCTACCTACGAGCAGTACTTC,CASSAYRGPTYEQYF
TRBD2,TRBJ2-5,TRBV11-2,NA,TGTGCCAGCAGCCCGGGCGGACTAGCGGGAGGAGAGACCCAGTACTTC,CASSPGGLAGGETQYF
TRBD1,TRBJ1-2,TRBV4-2,NA,TGTGCCAGCAGCCAAGAAAGCTTACAGGGGGACTATGGCTACACCTTC,CASSQESLQGDYGYTF
NA,TRBJ1-2,TRBV18,NA,TGTGCCAGCTCACCCTCCGGGGACTATGGCTACACCTTC,CASSPSGDYGYTF
NA,TRBJ2-7,TRBV27,NA,TGTGCCAGCAGTCCGTTCCTCGCAATACCCTACGAGCAGTACTTC,CASSPFLAIPYEQYF
NA,TRBJ1-1,TRBV27,NA,TGTGCCAGCAGTGAATACCTCGGGGGGATGAGGGTGAACACTGAAGCTTTCTTT,CASSEYLGGMRVNTEAFF
NA,TRBJ2-1,TRBV11-2,NA,TGTGCCAGCAGCTTAGCATCGATCAATGAGCAGTTCTTC,CASSLASINEQFF
NA,TRBJ1-4,TRBV28,NA,TGTGCCAGCAGTTTAACGGGGGCGAAGAGTTTTGTCCTGGAAAAACTGTTTTTT,CASSLTGAKSFVLEKLFF
TRBD2,TRBJ2-1,TRBV25-1,NA,TGTGCCAGCAGTGAATCTTGGTCTAGCGGGAGGGTTAGTGAGCAGTTCTTC,CASSESWSSGRVSEQFF
TRBD2,TRBJ2-5,TRBV4-1,NA,TGCGCCAGCAGCCGAGCCGGGACTAGACAAGAGACCCAGTACTTC,CASSRAGTRQETQYF
NA,TRBJ2-2,TRBV27,NA,TGTGCCAGCCAACCCCGACCGAGGGTAGGGACCGGGGAGCTGTTTTTT,CASQPRPRVGTGELFF
NA,TRBJ1-5,TRBV5-8,NA,TGTGCCAGCAGCTTGCAGGAAGGCCAGCCCCAGCATTTT,CASSLQEGQPQHF
NA,TRBJ1-5,TRBV4-1,NA,TGCGCCAGCAGCCAAACCGGGGAGGGCAATCAGCCCCAGCATTTT,CASSQTGEGNQPQHF
TRBD1,TRBJ2-1,TRBV7-6,NA,TGTGCCAGCAGCTCACAGGGGGCTACCTACAATGAGCAGTTCTTC,CASSSQGATYNEQFF
NA,TRBJ2-7,TRBV25-1,NA,TGTGCCAGCAGTGACTCGCCAACCTACGAGCAGTACTTC,CASSDSPTYEQYF
NA,TRBJ2-2,TRBV19,few,TGTGCCAGTAGTATCCTCGCGAACACCGGGGAGCTGTTTTTT,CASSILANTGELFF
NA,TRBJ1-2,TRBV4-1,NA,TGCGCCAGCAACCCAACCACGACACGGCCCGGTGGCTACACCTTC,CASNPTTTRPGGYTF
NA,TRBJ1-2,TRBV6-5,NA,TGTGCCAGCAGTTCCCTCCCCCGGGGGCGAAGCTATGGCTACACCTTC,CASSSLPRGRSYGYTF
NA,TRBJ2-2,TRBV30,NA,TGTGCCTGGAGTAGGGAACAGGCAAGGAATCCCGGGGAGCTGTTTTTT,CAWSREQARNPGELFF
NA,TRBJ2-1,TRBV7-8,NA,TGTGCCAGCAGCTTATATGGAGGGACTTCATCTGGGAATGAGCAGTTCTTC,CASSLYGGTSSGNEQFF
TRBD1,TRBJ1-4,TRBV18,NA,TGTGCCAGCTCACCAAGTACAGGGGTGACTAATGAAAAACTGTTTTTT,CASSPSTGVTNEKLFF